The 20 T cell receptor beta chains in this list originate from one sample, sequenced in a study of CD8 T cells in Susac syndrome. Reverse transcription of about 0.5 to 1 ug RNA used random hexamers. MiXCR, run by TCRdb on the immunoSEQ multiplex PCR reads, gives a single entry per CDR3 protein. The sample carries around 220,000 distinct CDR3 sequences, approximately 90% recorded once. The sequencing sample was made of CD8+ T cells from PBMCs. The source of these receptors is a human donor with multiple sclerosis.

The chain combines TRBV4-3 with TRBJ1-4; no reliable D call. Trimming removed 0 bases at V and 10 bases at J, with 12 bases between. The CDR3 has 14 amino acids. Germline CDR1 LGHNA, CDR2 YSLEER. CDR3 region: CASSQDDPSRKLFF. DNA for the CDR3: TGCGCCAGCAGCCAAGATGACCCAAGCCGAAAACTGTTTTTT.

V usage is TRBV7-8 and J usage is TRBJ1-1; 11 bases agree with TRBD1. Germline CDR1 and CDR2: SGHVS and FQNEAQ. This CDR3 is built from 17 residues. The ends lost 5 bases at V and 0 bases at J; junction bases unmatched: 8. The CDR3, as DNA: TGTGCCAGCAGCCCTGGGACAGGGGGAAGCATGAACACTGAAGCTTTCTTT. It translates to CASSPGTGGSMNTEAFF.

V is TRBV27 and J is TRBJ1-6; the D is unclear. V shed 2 bases and J shed 0 bases, with 14 bases lying between them. The CDR3 loop spans 18 amino acids. Germline-derived CDR1 and CDR2 are MNHEY and SMNVEV (reference sequence). The DNA for the CDR3 is TGTGCCAGCAGTTTAGCGCCCGACCAGACCTCCTATAATTCACCCCTCCACTTT. Its translation: CASSLAPDQTSYNSPLHF.

The CDR3 nucleotides read TGTGCCAGTAGTACCAGGGCAACTAATGAAAAACTGTTTTTT. This sequence encodes CASSTRATNEKLFF. The rearrangement links TRBV19 to TRBJ1-4; D is possibly TRBD1 (5 bases). This CDR3 contains 14 residues. The V gene lost 4 bases and the J gene lost 0 bases, with 6 bases spanning the gap. Germline V gene sequence: CDR1 LNHDA, CDR2 SQIVND (reference sequence).

The CDR3 DNA follows: TGCAGCGTTGAAGATCTATGGCAGGGGGTAGACACTGAAGCTTTCTTT. It specifies CSVEDLWQGVDTEAFF. The rearrangement links TRBV29-1 to TRBJ1-1; 7 bases are shared with TRBD1. The CDR3 consists of 16 residues. V shed 0 bases and J 3 bases; nucleotides not matched to a gene: 10. In germline, CDR1 is SQVTM, CDR2 ANQGSEA.

The chain links TRBV6-5 to TRBJ2-2, with D hard to call. The CDR3 totals 14 residues. The germline V and J ends were trimmed by 6 bases and 1 base, with 9 bases remaining between them. Germline CDR1 and CDR2: MNHEY and SVGAGI. CDR3 in amino acids: CASRLHGNTGELFF. CDR3 coding DNA: TGTGCCAGCAGGCTCCATGGGAACACCGGGGAGCTGTTTTTT.

The rearrangement uses TRBV7-9 and TRBJ2-7; D ambiguous. CDR1 and CDR2 (germline): SEHNR, FQNEAQ (reference sequence). The V end was cut by 1 base, the J end by 2 bases, with 9 bases between. This CDR3 spans 14 amino acids. CDR3 sequence (DNA): TGTGCCAGCAGCTTAGGACGCCTAGCCTACGAGCAGTACTTC. It encodes CASSLGRLAYEQYF.

V gene TRBV7-9 combines with J gene TRBJ2-7; D remains ambiguous. The CDR3 loop spans 14 amino acids. Trimming pared 1 base from V and 4 bases from J, leaving 11 bases between. Germline assignment: CDR1 SEHNR and CDR2 FQNEAQ (reference sequence). CDR3 sequence: CASSLGALGYEQYF. The CDR3, as DNA: TGTGCCAGCAGCTTAGGGGCACTTGGATACGAGCAGTACTTC.

The V gene is TRBV11-2, the J gene TRBJ2-1, with unresolved D. The CDR3 covers 13 residues. Germline CDR1 reads SGHAT; CDR2 reads FQNNGV. V dropped 4 bases and J dropped 9 bases, with 13 bases sitting between them. The CDR3, as DNA: TGTGCCAGCAGCTCCACCAACTCAGCTGAGCAGTTCTTC. Translating gives CASSSTNSAEQFF.

The rearrangement joins TRBV5-1 to TRBJ2-7; no clear D gene. The CDR3 loop spans 13 amino acids. Germline CDR1 reads SGHRS; CDR2 reads YFSETQ. V gave up 5 bases and J gave up 2 bases, with 11 bases separating them. CDR3 sequence: CASRLSDAYEQYF. The DNA of the CDR3 is TGCGCCAGCAGGCTTTCCGACGCCTACGAGCAGTACTTC.

V gene TRBV4-2 combines with J gene TRBJ2-2, with unresolved D. Trimming removed 2 bases from V and 5 bases from J, with 3 bases in between. This CDR3 is 12 amino acids long. The germline V gene has CDR1 LGHNA and CDR2 YNFKEQ. The CDR3 spells CASSQFTGELFF. CDR3 nucleotides: TGTGCCAGCAGCCAATTTACCGGGGAGCTGTTTTTT.

The rearrangement joins TRBV19 to TRBJ2-4; 8 bases are a match to TRBD2. J lost 7 bases, V lost 6 bases, and 8 bases had no gene match. This CDR3 contains 14 residues. Per germline, CDR1 LNHDA and CDR2 SQIVND (reference sequence). For the CDR3, the DNA is TGTGCCAGTAGAAAGCGGGAGTTGTCGAACATTCAGTACTTC. It yields the protein CASRKRELSNIQYF.

The rearrangement links TRBV29-1 to TRBJ2-1, with 10 bases aligning to TRBD1. V was clipped by 6 bases and J by 6 bases; unmatched bases: 14. This CDR3 is 16 amino acids long. The germline gives CDR1 SQVTM, CDR2 ANQGSEA. CDR3 DNA: TGCAGCGTCCAAGAAACCGGGACAGGGGAATCCAATGAGCAGTTCTTC. The encoded protein is CSVQETGTGESNEQFF.

This chain connects TRBV6-2 or TRBV6-3 to TRBJ2-1, with D maybe TRBD2 (5 bases). Germline V lookup: CDR1 MNHEY, CDR2 SVGEGT. V lost 7 bases to trimming and J lost 7 bases, with 11 bases between them. CDR3 length: 12 amino acids. The CDR3 region is CASTLGKNEQFF. DNA for the CDR3: TGTGCCAGCACCCTCGGGAAGAATGAGCAGTTCTTC.

The sample holds a few counts of this clonotype. V gene TRBV4-2 combines with J gene TRBJ2-1; D perhaps matches TRBD2 (5 bases). Germline loops: CDR1 LGHNA, CDR2 YNFKEQ. The CDR3 extends over 13 amino acids. V shed 1 base and J shed 6 bases, with 7 bases lying between them. CDR3 DNA sequence: TGTGCCAGCAGCCAAGGGACTGGCAATGAGCAGTTCTTC. This encodes CASSQGTGNEQFF.

V gene TRBV7-2 combines with J gene TRBJ2-5; D is perhaps TRBD2 (5 bases). The germline gives CDR1 SGHTA, CDR2 FQGNSA. V was shortened by 8 bases and J by 5 bases, with 21 bases between the two germline ends. The CDR3 has 15 residues. The CDR3 loop reads CASLDLGSGRETQYF. The CDR3 DNA reads as TGTGCCAGCTTGGATTTAGGAAGCGGCCGGGAGACCCAGTACTTC.

The V call is TRBV2, the J call TRBJ2-1; 9 positions match TRBD2. V lost 8 bases and J lost 1; bases outside the gene matches: 6. CDR3 length: 15 residues. Per germline, CDR1 SNHLY and CDR2 FYNNEI. The CDR3 region has the DNA TGTGCCAGCTCGGCGGGGGGGCGGTCCTACAATGAGCAGTTCTTC. Protein: CASSAGGRSYNEQFF.

The V gene is TRBV7-9, the J gene TRBJ1-4, with D unclear. There are 18 residues in the CDR3. Germline V gene lookup returns CDR1 SEHNR and CDR2 FQNEAQ (reference sequence). The V end was cut by 2 bases, the J end by 4 bases, with 20 bases between. CDR3 in DNA: TGTGCCAGCAGCTTATCAGTTCGGGTCGTCAGCAATAATGAAAAACTGTTTTTT. This translates into CASSLSVRVVSNNEKLFF.

DNA for the CDR3: TGTGCCAGCAGCCAAGATTGGGGTAGCGGGAGTCACGAGCAGTACTTC. Its translation is CASSQDWGSGSHEQYF. The chain combines TRBV4-2 with TRBJ2-7; 9 bases agree with TRBD2. This CDR3 spans 16 amino acids. J gave up 5 bases and V 0 bases, and 8 bases lay outside the gene matches. The germline V gene has CDR1 LGHNA and CDR2 YNFKEQ.

The genes are TRBV27 and TRBJ1-2, with 9 nucleotides matching TRBD1. This CDR3 contains 15 residues. The V and J ends lost 8 bases and 8 bases, in that order; junction bases with no gene match: 15. CDR1 MNHEY and CDR2 SMNVEV come from the germline V gene (reference sequence). The CDR3 DNA follows: TGTGCCAGCCCACTAGGCGGGACAGGGATCGGCGGCTACACCTTC. It yields the protein CASPLGGTGIGGYTF.